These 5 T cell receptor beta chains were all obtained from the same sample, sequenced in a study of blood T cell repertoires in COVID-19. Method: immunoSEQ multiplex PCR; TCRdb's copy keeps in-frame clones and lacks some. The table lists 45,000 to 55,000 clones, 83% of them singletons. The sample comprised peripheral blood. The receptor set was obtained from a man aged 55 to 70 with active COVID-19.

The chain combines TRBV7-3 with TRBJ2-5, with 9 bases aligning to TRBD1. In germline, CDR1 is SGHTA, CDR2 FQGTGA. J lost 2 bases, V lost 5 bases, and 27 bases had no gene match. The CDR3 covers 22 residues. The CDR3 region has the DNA TGTGCCAGCAGCCTTCTGGGACAGGGCCGATTCCGGAAAGAGGGCCCGCAAGAGACCCAGTACTTC. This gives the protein CASSLLGQGRFRKEGPQETQYF.

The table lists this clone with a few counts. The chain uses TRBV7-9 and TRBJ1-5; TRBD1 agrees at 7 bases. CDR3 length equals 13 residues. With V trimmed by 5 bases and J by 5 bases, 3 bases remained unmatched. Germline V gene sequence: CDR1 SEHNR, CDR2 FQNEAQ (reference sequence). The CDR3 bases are TGTGCCAGCAGCCACCAGGGGGATCAGCCCCAGCATTTT. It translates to CASSHQGDQPQHF.

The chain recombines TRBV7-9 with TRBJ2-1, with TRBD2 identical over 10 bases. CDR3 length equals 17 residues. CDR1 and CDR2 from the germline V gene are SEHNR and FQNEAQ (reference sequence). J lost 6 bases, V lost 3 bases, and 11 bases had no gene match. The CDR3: CASSFPTKRGGSNEQFF. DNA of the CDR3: TGTGCCAGCAGCTTCCCCACTAAGCGGGGGGGCTCCAATGAGCAGTTCTTC. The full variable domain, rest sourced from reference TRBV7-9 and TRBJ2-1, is DTGVSQNPRHKITKRGQNVTFRCDPISEHNRLYWYRQTLGQGPEFLTYFQNEAQLEKSRLLSDRFSAERPKGSFSTLEIQRTEQGDSAMYLCASSFPTKRGGSNEQFFGPGTRLTVL.

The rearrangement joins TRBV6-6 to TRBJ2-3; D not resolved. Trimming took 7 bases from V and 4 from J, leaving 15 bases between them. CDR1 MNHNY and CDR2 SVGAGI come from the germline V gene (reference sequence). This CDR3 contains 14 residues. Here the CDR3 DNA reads TGTGCCAGCAACTCTCACGGGTCGGCAGATACGCAGTATTTT. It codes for CASNSHGSADTQYF.

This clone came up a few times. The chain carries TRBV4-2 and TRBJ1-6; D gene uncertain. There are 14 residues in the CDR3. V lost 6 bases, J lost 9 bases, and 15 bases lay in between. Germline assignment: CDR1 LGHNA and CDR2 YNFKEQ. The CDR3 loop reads CASRPGSRGSPLHF. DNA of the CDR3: TGTGCCAGCAGGCCCGGGTCCAGAGGTTCACCCCTCCACTTT.